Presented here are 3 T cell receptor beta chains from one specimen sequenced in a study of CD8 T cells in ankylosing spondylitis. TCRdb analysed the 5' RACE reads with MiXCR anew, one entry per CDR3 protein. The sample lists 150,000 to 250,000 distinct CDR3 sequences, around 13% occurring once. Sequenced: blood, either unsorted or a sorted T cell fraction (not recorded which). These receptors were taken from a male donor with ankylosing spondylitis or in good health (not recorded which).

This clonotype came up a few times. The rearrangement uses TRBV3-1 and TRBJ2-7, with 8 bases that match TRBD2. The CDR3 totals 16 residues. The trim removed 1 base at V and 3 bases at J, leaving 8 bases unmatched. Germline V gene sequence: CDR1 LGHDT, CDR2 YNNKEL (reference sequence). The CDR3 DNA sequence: TGTGCCAGCAGCCAAGTTCCAGCGGGAGCGCACTACGAGCAGTACTTC. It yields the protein CASSQVPAGAHYEQYF.

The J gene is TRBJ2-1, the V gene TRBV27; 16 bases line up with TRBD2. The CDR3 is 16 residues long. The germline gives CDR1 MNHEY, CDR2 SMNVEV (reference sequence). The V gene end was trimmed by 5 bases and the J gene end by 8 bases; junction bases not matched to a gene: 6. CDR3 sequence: CASSLGTSGREYEQFF. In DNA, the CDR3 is TGTGCCAGCAGTCTCGGGACTAGCGGGAGGGAGTATGAGCAGTTCTTC.

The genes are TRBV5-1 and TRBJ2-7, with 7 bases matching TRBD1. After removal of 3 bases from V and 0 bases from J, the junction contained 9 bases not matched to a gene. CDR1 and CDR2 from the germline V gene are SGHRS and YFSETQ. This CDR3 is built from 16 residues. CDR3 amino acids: CASSSLRDSPSYEQYF. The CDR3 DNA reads TGCGCCAGCAGCTCTCTCCGGGACAGCCCCTCCTACGAGCAGTACTTC.